One and the same sample provided the 14 T cell receptor beta chains below, sequenced in a study of blood T cell repertoires in COVID-19. The repertoire was sequenced with immunoSEQ multiplex PCR; TCRdb's copy has only in-frame clones and lacks some. Here the sample spans over 45,000 clones, 90% being singletons. The sequencing input was peripheral blood. The receptors were gathered from a man aged 65 to 79 with acute or convalescent COVID-19.

V gene TRBV7-8 combines with J gene TRBJ1-2; 11 positions agree with TRBD1. CDR3 length equals 17 residues. The ends lost 5 bases at V and 7 bases at J; junction bases unmatched: 15. The V gene's germline CDR1 is SGHVS and CDR2 FQNEAQ. In DNA form, the CDR3 reads TGTGCCAGCAGCCTCAACAGTAGGACAGGGGGCGCAAGTGGCTACACCTTC. Translated: CASSLNSRTGGASGYTF.

The chain has TRBV10-3 and TRBJ1-2; 11 positions match TRBD1. V shed 10 bases, J shed 7 bases, and the junction held 14 bases outside the gene matches. This CDR3 is 15 amino acids long. Germline V gene lookup returns CDR1 ENHRY and CDR2 SYGVKD. The CDR3 spells CATSDRGLLVGGYTF. The CDR3 bases are TGTGCCACCTCGGACAGGGGGCTCTTGGTGGGTGGCTACACCTTC.

This rearrangement joins TRBV2 to TRBJ1-1; D remains unclear. Looked up from germline, CDR1 is SNHLY and CDR2 is FYNNEI. The CDR3 runs 15 residues. V was cut by 4 bases and J by 6 bases, with 18 bases left in between. CDR3 nucleotide sequence: TGTGCCAGCAGTGGCGGGGAGGTCAATTTCGCTGAAGCTTTCTTT. Its translation: CASSGGEVNFAEAFF.

The chain employs TRBV30 and TRBJ1-6; 11 bases map to TRBD1. Germline CDR1 is GTSNPN and CDR2 is SVGIG (reference sequence). The CDR3 is 15 amino acids. V gave up 5 bases and J gave up 6 bases; unmatched junction bases: 6. This chain's CDR3 is CAWATGTGGNSPLHF. In nucleotides, the CDR3 is TGTGCCTGGGCGACAGGGACAGGGGGTAATTCACCCCTCCACTTT.

The chain carries TRBV10-3 and TRBJ2-5; 7 bases are shared with TRBD1. The CDR3 is 13 amino acids. Germline CDR1 reads ENHRY; CDR2 reads SYGVKD. V shed 7 bases, J shed 0 bases, and the junction held 2 bases outside the gene matches. CDR3 nucleotides: TGTGCCATCAAGGGGGCGGACCAAGAGACCCAGTACTTC. This sequence encodes CAIKGADQETQYF.

This clone showed up just once. V usage is TRBV27 and J usage is TRBJ2-5, with 11 nucleotides matching TRBD2. The CDR3 consists of 16 residues. Germline V CDR1 and CDR2: MNHEY, SMNVEV (reference sequence). J was trimmed by 5 bases and V by 2 bases; bases with no gene match: 7. CDR3 nucleotides: TGTGCCAGCAGTTTAGGGGGACTAGCGGTTGGTGAGACCCAGTACTTC. It encodes CASSLGGLAVGETQYF.

This clone has only one observation. The chain employs TRBV18 and TRBJ2-3; D might be TRBD1 (5 bases). Germline CDR1 reads KGHSH; CDR2 reads LQKENI. CDR3 length: 17 amino acids. V was clipped by 1 base and J by 2 bases, with 16 bases between them. CDR3 bases: TGTGCCAGCTCACCACGTATAGGGGTAGGTGCCACAGATACGCAGTATTTT. Its protein product is CASSPRIGVGATDTQYF.

The chain employs TRBV2 and TRBJ2-7, with 9 bases aligning to TRBD1. Trimming took 11 bases from V and 7 from J; bases not matched to a gene: 12. The CDR3 spans 13 residues. The germline CDR1 and CDR2 sequences are SNHLY and FYNNEI. The CDR3 protein is CASTGQGNREQYF. DNA for the CDR3: TGTGCCTCGACGGGACAGGGTAATAGGGAGCAGTACTTC.

V is TRBV6-5 and J is TRBJ2-7; D call uncertain. The V gene's germline CDR1 is MNHEY and CDR2 SVGAGI. The length of the CDR3 is 13 residues. V lost 6 bases and J 3 bases, leaving 12 bases between the germline ends. The CDR3 DNA is TGTGCCAGCAGGGCAAACTACGTCTACGAGCAGTACTTC. This translates into CASRANYVYEQYF.

The chain employs TRBV5-1 and TRBJ1-1; no clear D. This CDR3 region has 14 residues. Germline CDR1 and CDR2: SGHRS and YFSETQ. V dropped 2 bases and J dropped 0 bases, with 8 bases sitting between them. The CDR3 region has the DNA TGCGCCAGCAGCTTTGGGCACATGAACACTGAAGCTTTCTTT. Translating gives CASSFGHMNTEAFF.

Only one count was recorded for this clone. The rearrangement links TRBV7-9 to TRBJ1-1, with 10 bases lining up with TRBD1. J gave up 5 bases and V 4 bases, and 7 bases lay outside the gene matches. CDR1 is SEHNR, CDR2 FQNEAQ, per germline (reference sequence). The CDR3 runs 15 residues. The CDR3 bases are TGTGCCAGCAGCTCGCGACAGGGGGCGAGAACTGAAGCTTTCTTT. This gives the protein CASSSRQGARTEAFF.

This clone was found once. The chain has TRBV6-5 and TRBJ1-1; 11 positions match TRBD1. The ends lost 6 bases at V and 4 bases at J; junction bases unmatched: 7. The CDR3 is 15 residues long. Per the germline V gene, CDR1 is MNHEY and CDR2 is SVGAGI. The CDR3 bases are TGTGCCAGCAGCCCCTGGGGACAGGGGGGCACTGAAGCTTTCTTT. Translating it yields CASSPWGQGGTEAFF.

V and J are TRBV7-9 and TRBJ2-3, with a weak D call TRBD2 (6 bases). The CDR3 is 14 residues long. Trimming removed 4 bases from V and 2 bases from J, with 10 bases in between. Germline V gene sequence: CDR1 SEHNR, CDR2 FQNEAQ (reference sequence). CDR3 sequence: CASSYGGNTDTQYF. The CDR3 bases are TGTGCCAGCAGCTATGGGGGGAACACAGATACGCAGTATTTT.

The J gene is TRBJ1-2, the V gene TRBV11-1; no reliable D call. The CDR3 has 13 residues. The germline CDR1 and CDR2 sequences are SGHAT and FQDESV (reference sequence). Between the trimmed V and J ends, which lost 3 bases and 1 base, there was a span of 6 bases. The CDR3 sequence: CASSLHSNYGYTF. The CDR3 DNA sequence: TGTGCCAGCAGCTTGCACAGTAACTATGGCTACACCTTC.